This note documents a single TCR beta chain sequence. This sample is drawn from a study of blood T cell repertoires in COVID-19. Study-wide context: Acute and convalescent COVID-19 samples came from the United States, Italy and Spain. PBMCs, B-cell-depleted T cells, or T cells provided the cDNA or gDNA that made up the material.

This CDR3 spans 17 amino acids. Losses at the gene ends were 4 bases for V and 4 bases for J; bases not matched to a gene: 7. Germline CDR1 is KGHDR and CDR2 is SFDVKD. Methods used by the authors: The authors estimated nucleated cell counts from reference gene primer amplification. The protocol was immunoSEQ multiplex PCR, while the TCRdb copy is restricted to in-frame clones and leaves out a portion. The V and J calls and clone size are taken from that table; D and trimming were inferred from the DNA. Of 130,000 or so clones listed, over 75% are singletons. The V gene is TRBV24-1, the J gene TRBJ2-1; 12 bases align to TRBD2. The clonotype comes from a man aged 55 to 70 with active or convalescent COVID-19. The specimen was peripheral blood. Here the CDR3 DNA reads TGTGCCACCAGTGACCACCGGACTAGCGGGATTTACAATGAGCAGTTCTTC. Its translation is CATSDHRTSGIYNEQFF.